The sequence of this T cell receptor (beta chain) was determined in a study of blood T cell repertoires in COVID-19 (dated by TCRdb to about 2020). Regarding the study in general: Samples from collaborators originated in the United States, Italy and Spain and spanned both the acute and convalescent phases of COVID-19. Where available, HLA class I and class II types were taken from metadata supplied by the sample provider and were not determined by assay-based typing. The samples were drawn from two sources: the first 160 participants of the ongoing ImmuneRACE study, and approximately 1,300 subjects contributed by 6 global collaborators. The prospective study material was composed of cDNA or gDNA derived from T cells, B-cell-depleted T cells, or PBMCs. Subjects who had been exposed to COVID-19, were actively infected with it, or had recovered from it provided the deeply sampled blood TCRbeta repertoires that made up the dataset. The sample metadata nearly always contained a de-identified subject ID, COVID-19 status, age in years and sex. The repertoires were released in a freely available public database intended as a resource for research on the immune response to SARS-CoV-2. On the study overall, not on this receptor specifically: Clinical and demographic metadata were provided uncurated, with the amount varying by source and participant.

The immunoSEQ Assay, a bias-controlled multiplex PCR, was used to amplify TCRbeta CDR3 regions from genomic DNA. The study's own analysis went as follows. Nucleated cell counts per sample were estimated from amplification of reference gene primers within the assay. To quantify the absolute abundance of each unique TCRbeta CDR3 rearrangement, sequence reads were collapsed and filtered. For each sample, productive Simpson clonality was calculated as the square root of Simpson's diversity index over productive rearrangements. TCRdb provides this immuneACCESS table in a form limited to in-frame rearrangements. Some clones are lacking; in checked studies, under half of them reflect an unresolved V gene, and why the rest are absent is not known. D and trimming were read from the DNA, whereas the V and J calls and clone size are those reported in that table. Recorded for this sample are around 100,000 clones; 65% to 90% of them occurred a single time. Roughly 5% of the sample is held by the ten biggest clonotypes.

Collaborating institutions collected whole blood in K2EDTA tubes following their own protocols. For TCRbeta analysis, collaborators shipped samples in one of three forms: frozen whole blood, isolated PBMCs, or DNA extracted from either of those sample types. This clone was found a few times. The target of this receptor is not known. No much larger clonotype is one base removed from it; base qualities were not supplied. The CDR3, from cysteine to phenylalanine, totals 19 residues. CDR3 DNA is the only sequence kept; it has 57 bases, read in frame from the first base. This chain joins TRBV21-1 to TRBJ2-7; TRBD1, as called in the table, went unchecked against the DNA. TRBV21-1 constitutes a pseudogene. The TCR comes from a man aged 55-75 years with acute or convalescent COVID-19. Sequenced: peripheral blood. In nucleotides, the sequence is TGTGCCAGCAGCAAAGAGGGTAAAGAGGGGGTACGGATTTCCTACGAGCAGTACTTC. It translates as CASSKEGKEGVRISYEQYF.